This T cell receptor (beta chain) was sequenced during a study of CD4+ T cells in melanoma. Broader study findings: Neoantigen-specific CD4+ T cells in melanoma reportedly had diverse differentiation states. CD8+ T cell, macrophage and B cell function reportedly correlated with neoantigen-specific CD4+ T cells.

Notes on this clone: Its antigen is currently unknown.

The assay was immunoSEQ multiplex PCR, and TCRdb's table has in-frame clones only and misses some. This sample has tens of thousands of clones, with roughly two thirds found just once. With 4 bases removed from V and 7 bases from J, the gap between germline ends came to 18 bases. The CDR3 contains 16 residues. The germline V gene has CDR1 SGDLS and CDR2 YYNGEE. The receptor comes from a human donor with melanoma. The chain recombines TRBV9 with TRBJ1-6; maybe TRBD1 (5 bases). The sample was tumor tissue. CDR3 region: CASSNPGGAENSPLHF. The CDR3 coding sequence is TGTGCCAGCAGCAATCCGGGAGGGGCAGAGAATTCACCCCTCCACTTT.